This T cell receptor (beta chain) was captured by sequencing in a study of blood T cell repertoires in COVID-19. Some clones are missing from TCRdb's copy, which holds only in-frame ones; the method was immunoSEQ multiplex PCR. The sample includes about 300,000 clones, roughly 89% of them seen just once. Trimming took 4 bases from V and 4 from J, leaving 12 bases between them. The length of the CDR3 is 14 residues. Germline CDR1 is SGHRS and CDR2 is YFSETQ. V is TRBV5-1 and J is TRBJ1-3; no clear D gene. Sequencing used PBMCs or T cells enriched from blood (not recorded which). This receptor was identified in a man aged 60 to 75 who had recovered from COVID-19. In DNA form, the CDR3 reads TGCGCCAGCAGCGTTTGGGGAGAAGGAAACACCATATATTTT. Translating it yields CASSVWGEGNTIYF. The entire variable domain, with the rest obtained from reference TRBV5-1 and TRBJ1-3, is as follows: KAGVTQTPRYLIKTRGQQVTLSCSPISGHRSVSWYQQTPGQGLQFLFEYFSETQRNKGNFPGRFSGRQFSNSRSEMNVSTLELGDSALYLCASSVWGEGNTIYFGEGSWLTVV.